This record covers a single T cell receptor beta chain. The data belong to a study of blood T cell repertoires in COVID-19. On the study more broadly: The United States, Italy and Spain provided the acute and convalescent COVID-19 samples. PBMCs, B-cell-depleted T cells, or T cells were the source of the cDNA or gDNA that made up the material.

In the original analysis: Estimation of nucleated cell counts was performed using reference gene primer amplification. TCRdb keeps only in-frame clones here, not all; method: immunoSEQ multiplex PCR. V and J calls and clone size follow that table, whereas D and trimming were derived from the DNA. The sample includes about 190,000 clones, 84% of them seen just once. Sequencing was carried out using peripheral blood. The clonotype comes from a woman aged 70-85 years with active or convalescent COVID-19.

The CDR3 sequence is CATSRGGAGAENEQFF. The DNA for the CDR3 is TGTGCCACCAGCAGGGGGGGAGCGGGAGCGGAGAATGAGCAGTTCTTC. The rearrangement joins TRBV15 to TRBJ2-1; TRBD2 matches 8 bases. Germline V gene sequence: CDR1 LNHNV, CDR2 YYDKDF (reference sequence). The CDR3 loop spans 16 amino acids. V was pared by 3 bases and J by 7 bases, with 11 bases of the junction left unmatched.